This T cell receptor beta chain originates from a study of CD8 T cells in Susac syndrome (dated by TCRdb to between 2018 and 2020). About the investigation overall: The study used repertoire sequencing to test whether antigen drove CD8+ T cell activation and differentiation in Susac syndrome. CD8+ T cell repertoire clonality was compared between about a dozen healthy donors, approximately 14 Susac syndrome patients and 15 multiple sclerosis patients.

CDR3 length: 15 amino acids, cysteine to phenylalanine. Only the CDR3 DNA stays, 45 bases, in frame from base 1. The junction carries 12 bases between V and J, which are trimmed by 1 base and 2 bases respectively. CDR1 and CDR2 are drawn from the germline V gene (reference sequence): LGHDT, YNNKEL. High-throughput TCR beta sequencing profiled peripheral blood CD8+ and CD4+ T cells from healthy donors, Susac syndrome patients and multiple sclerosis patients. The healthy donors served as controls matched for age and sex. Bulk CD8+ and CD4+ T cells were purified by magnetic negative isolation, while CD8+ TEMRA cells were enriched using FACS. Blood was collected in EDTA tubes and processed within 24 hours, with PBMCs isolated through density gradient centrifugation. PBMCs intended for TCR sequencing were frozen in liquid nitrogen and were later thawed in a 37 degrees C water bath. Purity of sorted or isolated CD4+, CD8+ and CD8+ TEMRA cells was at least 90%.

Of note for this clonotype: Its antigen remains unidentified. Qualities for individual bases were not recorded, and no much larger clone is one base off.

RNA was extracted with the RNeasy kit and roughly 0.5 to 1 ug was reverse transcribed using random hexamers. TCR beta CDR3 regions were amplified with the immunoSEQ multiplex PCR assay covering 54 Vbeta and 13 Jbeta segments. PCR amplification bias was corrected using a synthetic template baseline for primer optimization and computational correction. For the original study's pipeline: Only productive sequences were kept, with reads annotated to V, D and J genes according to IMGT and analyzed in immunoSEQ Analyzer. Clonality was calculated as one minus the Shannon entropy normalized by log2 of the number of productive unique sequences. Public and private clones were assessed among the 100 most prevalent clones of each patient and control. Clones were defined as Susac-specific when absent from the healthy and MS cohorts, from roughly 1,100 published viral clones and from other ImmuneACCESS disease sequences. TCRdb redid the processing of the public reads, applying fastp at Q25 and MiXCR, and retained in-frame beta chains. For every CDR3 protein sequence, its rows merge into one entry that carries the most common genes and DNA. The V and J calls and clone size are TCRdb's, not the authors'. This sample comprises roughly 44,000 distinct CDR3 sequences, over 85% of them detected only once. The ten top clones hold 0.5% to 0.6% of the sample.

Beyond this particular receptor, the publication reports: The study acknowledged that relatively few individuals were included in the TCR sequencing and HLA analysis.

The chain was built from TRBV3-1 and TRBJ2-7, and TRBD2 may be the D gene, going by 6 matching bases. The sequencing input was CD8+ T cells from PBMCs. The sequence was obtained from a human donor in good health. The CDR3 region reads CASSQAARGTYEQYF. The DNA is TGTGCCAGCAGCCAAGCCGCGCGGGGAACCTACGAGCAGTACTTC.